Listed here are 28 T cell receptor beta chains from one sample, sequenced in a study of T cell clones after liver transplantation. Here immunoSEQ multiplex PCR was the method, and the copy in TCRdb shows in-frame clones only, minus some. The profile shows tens of thousands of clones, roughly four fifths of them singletons. The sequenced sample was CD4+ T cells from blood, obtained 45 to 46 months after liver transplant. The receptors were sampled from a human patient who received a liver transplant. Some T cells may have originated in the graft donor.

The V gene is TRBV28, the J gene TRBJ1-2, with a possible D match to TRBD1 (5 bases). V lost 6 bases and J 6 bases, leaving 23 bases between the germline ends. The CDR3 extends over 16 amino acids. Germline V gene lookup returns CDR1 MDHEN and CDR2 SYDVKM. Here the CDR3 reads CASRVPIWGGRDGYTF. CDR3 nucleotide sequence: TGTGCCAGCAGAGTCCCCATCTGGGGGGGGAGAGATGGCTACACCTTC.

J is TRBJ2-5 and V is TRBV11-2; either TRBD1 or TRBD2 may fit D (5 bases each). The CDR3 sequence is 13 residues long. With 2 bases removed from V and 7 bases from J, the gap between germline ends came to 11 bases. Germline V gene data show CDR1 as SGHAT and CDR2 as FQNNGV. The DNA for the CDR3 is TGTGCCAGCAGCTTACCAGTGGGGGTGACCCAGTACTTC. Residues: CASSLPVGVTQYF. Based on the CDR3 plus reference TRBV11-2 and TRBJ2-5, the full variable domain is EAGVAQSPRYKIIEKRQSVAFWCNPISGHATLYWYQQILGQGPKLLIQFQNNGVVDDSQLPKDRFSAERLKGVDSTLKIQPAKLEDSAVYLCASSLPVGVTQYFGPGTRLLVL.

The chain recombines TRBV5-1 with TRBJ1-1; possibly TRBD1 for D (5 bases). Germline CDR1 SGHRS, CDR2 YFSETQ. The CDR3 covers 14 residues. With 4 bases removed from V and 7 bases from J, the gap between germline ends came to 17 bases. The CDR3 DNA is TGCGCCAGCAGCCCACCTCGTGGGGCGGTTGAAGCTTTCTTT. Translated: CASSPPRGAVEAFF.

The chain employs TRBV7-2 and TRBJ1-2; perhaps TRBD1 as D (5 bases). From germline, CDR1 is SGHTA and CDR2 FQGNSA. There are 13 residues in the CDR3. The V and J ends lost 7 bases and 0 bases respectively, with 9 bases between them. CDR3 sequence: CASTGTSNYGYTF. The CDR3 DNA is TGTGCCAGCACAGGGACTTCTAACTATGGCTACACCTTC. Combining the CDR3 with reference TRBV7-2 and TRBJ1-2 gives the whole variable domain GAGVSQSPSNKVTEKGKDVELRCDPISGHTALYWYRQSLGQGLEFLIYFQGNSAPDKSGLPSDRFSAERTGGSVSTLTIQRTQQEDSAVYLCASTGTSNYGYTFGSGTRLTVV.

This clone occurred a few times. The chain employs TRBV4-3 and TRBJ1-2; D call uncertain. From germline, CDR1 is LGHNA and CDR2 YSLEER. The V and J ends lost 0 bases and 3 bases respectively, with 11 bases between them. This CDR3 contains 15 residues. CDR3 region: CASSQDYRLDYGYTF. The CDR3 region has the DNA TGCGCCAGCAGCCAAGATTATAGACTGGACTATGGCTACACCTTC.

The rearrangement joins TRBV11-2 to TRBJ1-4; D is uncertain. CDR3 length: 13 residues. The germline CDR1 and CDR2 sequences are SGHAT and FQNNGV. With 5 bases removed from V and 4 bases from J, the gap between germline ends came to 8 bases. CDR3 protein: CASSGGLNEKLFF. The CDR3 coding sequence is TGTGCCAGCAGCGGAGGGCTTAATGAAAAACTGTTTTTT.

This clone was seen a single time. The chain joins TRBV7-2 to TRBJ2-1; 7 nucleotides align to TRBD1. With V trimmed by 5 bases and J by 3 bases, 4 bases remained unmatched. Germline CDR1 reads SGHTA; CDR2 reads FQGNSA. The CDR3 spans 14 residues. CDR3 in amino acids: CASSLPGGYNEQFF. The CDR3 DNA sequence: TGTGCCAGCAGCCTGCCAGGGGGCTACAATGAGCAGTTCTTC. Together with reference TRBV7-2 and TRBJ2-1, the CDR3 gives the full variable domain: GAGVSQSPSNKVTEKGKDVELRCDPISGHTALYWYRQSLGQGLEFLIYFQGNSAPDKSGLPSDRFSAERTGGSVSTLTIQRTQQEDSAVYLCASSLPGGYNEQFFGPGTRLTVL.

The CDR3 loop reads CASSMSVRSNQPQHF. DNA of the CDR3: TGTGCCAGTAGTATGTCTGTGAGGAGTAATCAGCCCCAGCATTTT. The chain recombines TRBV19 with TRBJ1-5; D not resolved. CDR1 LNHDA and CDR2 SQIVND come from the germline V gene (reference sequence). CDR3 length: 15 amino acids. Trimming stripped 3 bases from V and 4 bases from J, with 13 bases between.

This chain joins TRBV7-6 and TRBJ1-3; a weak D match, TRBD1 (5 bases). Germline CDR1 and CDR2: SGHVS and FNYEAQ. V dropped 4 bases and J dropped 0 bases, with 13 bases sitting between them. The CDR3 length is 16 residues. CDR3 region: CASSSRPGDSGNTIYF. In DNA form, the CDR3 reads TGTGCCAGCAGCTCCAGACCGGGGGACTCTGGAAACACCATATATTTT.

The chain combines TRBV5-1 with TRBJ2-1; 10 positions agree with TRBD2. CDR3 length equals 15 residues. Germline V gives CDR1 SGHRS, CDR2 YFSETQ. V trimming: 4 bases; J trimming: 7 bases; junction bases outside the gene matches: 8. The CDR3 DNA reads TGCGCCAGCAGCCCCAGCGGGAGGGAATATAATGAGCAGTTCTTC. Its translation: CASSPSGREYNEQFF.

The rearrangement joins TRBV19 to TRBJ2-1, with TRBD2 identical over 15 bases. The CDR3 runs to 15 residues. J was trimmed by 7 bases and V by 5 bases; bases with no gene match: 3. Germline V lookup: CDR1 LNHDA, CDR2 SQIVND (reference sequence). CDR3 protein: CASSGTSGRTNEQFF. CDR3 DNA sequence: TGTGCCAGTAGTGGGACTAGCGGGAGGACGAATGAGCAGTTCTTC.

This chain uses TRBV28 with TRBJ2-5; D is perhaps TRBD1 (5 bases). CDR3 size: 13 residues. Germline assignment: CDR1 MDHEN and CDR2 SYDVKM. Trimming removed 2 bases from V and 9 bases from J, with 13 bases in between. The CDR3 nucleotides are TGTGCCAGCAGTTTAACAGGAGTGGGGCCCCAGTACTTC. Translated, it gives CASSLTGVGPQYF.

The table lists this clone with a few counts. The chain uses TRBV28 and TRBJ1-3; 7 bases map to TRBD1. CDR1 and CDR2 (germline): MDHEN, SYDVKM. The CDR3 runs 16 residues. With V trimmed by 4 bases and J by 8 bases, 14 bases remained unmatched. The CDR3 spells CASSYSGGVRGDTIYF. The CDR3 nucleotides are TGTGCCAGCAGTTATTCAGGGGGGGTAAGGGGAGACACCATATATTTT.

This clone was picked up one time. The CDR3 spells CASRQGLYEQYF. CDR3 coding DNA: TGTGCCAGCAGACAGGGATTGTACGAGCAGTACTTC. The gene calls are TRBV28 and TRBJ2-7, with D possibly matching TRBD1 (6 bases). The CDR3 has 12 amino acids. Germline CDR1 and CDR2: MDHEN and SYDVKM. V shed 6 bases and J shed 4 bases, with 10 bases lying between them.

CDR3: CASSRDSQETQYF. DNA for the CDR3: TGTGCCAGCAGCCGGGACAGTCAAGAGACCCAGTACTTC. This sequence joins TRBV7-3 and TRBJ2-5; 7 bases fit TRBD1. V lost 5 bases and J lost 2; bases outside the gene matches: 2. Germline V gives CDR1 SGHTA, CDR2 FQGTGA. The CDR3 is made up of 13 amino acids.

This clone was counted between two and nine times. V and J are TRBV2 and TRBJ1-1, with TRBD1 as a possible D gene (5 bases). V lost 11 bases to trimming and J lost 1 base, with 14 bases between them. Germline CDR1 SNHLY, CDR2 FYNNEI. The CDR3 totals 13 residues. The chain's CDR3 is CACAGTANTEAFF. The DNA for the CDR3 is TGTGCCTGCGCCGGGACGGCGAACACTGAAGCTTTCTTT. Drawing the rest from reference TRBV2 and TRBJ1-1, the complete variable domain is EPEVTQTPSHQVTQMGQEVILRCVPISNHLYFYWYRQILGQKVEFLVSFYNNEISEKSEIFDDQFSVERPDGSNFTLKIRSTKLEDSAMYFCACAGTANTEAFFGQGTRLTVV.

The V gene is TRBV5-1, the J gene TRBJ1-4, with TRBD1 matching 8 bases. Germline V lookup: CDR1 SGHRS, CDR2 YFSETQ. This CDR3 has 15 amino acids. Trimming removed 1 base from V and 3 bases from J; junction bases left unmatched: 2. The CDR3 DNA sequence: TGCGCCAGCAGCTTGTCAGGGGGCCCTAATGAAAAACTGTTTTTT. Translation: CASSLSGGPNEKLFF.

The V and J genes are TRBV5-4 and TRBJ2-7; no reliable D call. The length of the CDR3 is 12 residues. Trimming took off 3 bases at V and 4 bases at J, with 8 bases between the two ends. In germline, CDR1 is SGHNT, CDR2 YYREEE (reference sequence). This CDR3 reads CASSSGRYEQYF. The CDR3 nucleotides are TGTGCCAGCAGCTCCGGACGGTACGAGCAGTACTTC.

This clone was seen a few times. V is TRBV18 and J is TRBJ2-7, with a possible D match to TRBD2 (6 bases). V was clipped by 5 bases and J by 4 bases, with 15 bases between them. Germline CDR1 KGHSH, CDR2 LQKENI. This CDR3 has 14 amino acids. The CDR3, as DNA: TGTGCCAGCTCAACGGGACTCACCTCATACGAGCAGTACTTC. Its protein product is CASSTGLTSYEQYF.

The rearrangement uses TRBV6-6 and TRBJ2-2; perhaps TRBD1 as D (6 bases). The CDR3 contains 13 residues. V lost 6 bases and J lost 4, with 9 bases in between. Germline V gene sequence: CDR1 MNHNY, CDR2 SVGAGI (reference sequence). CDR3 nucleotide sequence: TGTGCCAGCAGCCAGGGGCCCACCGGGGAGCTGTTTTTT. Protein product: CASSQGPTGELFF.

The chain uses TRBV7-2 and TRBJ2-3; D is undetermined. Germline V CDR1 and CDR2: SGHTA, FQGNSA. Between the trimmed V and J ends, which lost 0 bases and 6 bases, there was a span of 10 bases. The CDR3 is made up of 14 amino acids. Here the CDR3 reads CASSLAIEADTQYF. The CDR3 DNA follows: TGTGCCAGCAGCTTAGCGATCGAAGCTGATACGCAGTATTTT.

The V gene is TRBV11-2, the J gene TRBJ1-6; possibly TRBD1 for D (6 bases). The V gene lost 5 bases and the J gene lost 6 bases, with 11 bases spanning the gap. The CDR3 length is 14 residues. The germline CDR1 and CDR2 sequences are SGHAT and FQNNGV. CDR3 protein: CASSKTGSNSPLHF. CDR3 in DNA: TGTGCCAGCAGCAAAACAGGGAGTAATTCACCCCTCCACTTT.

The chain couples TRBV7-9 to TRBJ2-7, with unresolved D. CDR3 length equals 12 residues. The V end was cut by 2 bases, the J end by 3 bases, with 5 bases between. Germline V gene data show CDR1 as SEHNR and CDR2 as FQNEAQ (reference sequence). CDR3: CASSLNGYEQYF. The CDR3 coding sequence is TGTGCCAGCAGCTTAAACGGCTACGAGCAGTACTTC.

The V and J genes are TRBV5-6 and TRBJ2-7; tentatively, D is TRBD1 (5 bases). CDR1 is SGHDT, CDR2 YYEEEE, per germline. This CDR3 spans 15 amino acids. V was shortened by 3 bases and J by 1 base, with 14 bases between the two germline ends. CDR3 coding DNA: TGTGCCAGCAGCTCTTTACAGACAGTTTCCTACGAGCAGTACTTC. It specifies CASSSLQTVSYEQYF.

A few counts support this clone. The chain has TRBV7-9 and TRBJ2-5; D gene uncertain. CDR1 and CDR2 (germline): SEHNR, FQNEAQ (reference sequence). V dropped 1 base and J dropped 0 bases, with 9 bases sitting between them. This CDR3 contains 15 residues. The CDR3 nucleotides read TGTGCCAGCAGCTTAGGACTTTTGTACCAAGAGACCCAGTACTTC. Its translation is CASSLGLLYQETQYF.

CDR3 nucleotides: TGTGCCAGCAGGAAGGAGGGGAACCAGCCCCAGCATTTT. Its translation is CASRKEGNQPQHF. The chain has TRBV6-1 and TRBJ1-5; TRBD1 is a possible D gene (5 bases). Trimming stripped 6 bases from V and 7 bases from J, with 13 bases between. Looked up from germline, CDR1 is MNHNS and CDR2 is SASEGT. This CDR3 has 13 residues.

This sequence joins TRBV30 and TRBJ2-7; the match to TRBD1 covers 11 bases. CDR1 and CDR2 from the germline V gene are GTSNPN and SVGIG (reference sequence). The CDR3 is made up of 14 amino acids. Unmatched junction bases numbered 7, after V lost 3 bases and J lost 6 bases. CDR3 sequence: CAWRGSGTGGEQYF. The CDR3 nucleotides read TGTGCCTGGAGAGGATCCGGGACAGGGGGCGAGCAGTACTTC. The full variable domain, in which reference TRBV30 and TRBJ2-7 provide the parts outside the CDR3, is SQTIHQWPATLVQPVGSPLSLECTVEGTSNPNLYWYRQAAGRGLQLLFYSVGIGQISSEVPQNLSASRPQDRQFILSSKKLLLSDSGFYLCAWRGSGTGGEQYFGPGTRLTVT.

This clone was counted a few times. The rearrangement links TRBV7-2 to TRBJ1-5, with 7 bases fitting TRBD1. Germline V gene lookup returns CDR1 SGHTA and CDR2 FQGNSA. With 5 bases clipped from V and 7 bases from J, the junction kept 8 bases outside the gene matches. The CDR3 is 14 amino acids. The CDR3 is CASSLVLQGQPQHF. The CDR3 bases are TGTGCCAGCAGCCTAGTATTACAGGGGCAGCCCCAGCATTTT.